This T cell receptor (beta chain) was profiled in a study of regulatory T cells in long-lasting Graves disease. The study, taken as a whole, reports: Newly diagnosed disease favored TRBV20-1 and TRBJ2-1 over persistent disease. Those with persistent Graves' had less TCR diversity than newly diagnosed patients. Researchers examined only peripheral blood and not thyroid tissue.

Investigators prepared the TCR beta libraries by applying iRepertoire HTBI primers and Arm-PCR of CDR3 regions. A single record per CDR3 protein comes from TCRdb applying MiXCR to the multiplex PCR reads. Of approximately 350,000 distinct CDR3 sequences detected, 20% to 25% appear once; the ten largest clones hold around 30%. Germline loops: CDR1 MDHEN, CDR2 SYDVKM. The length of the CDR3 is 15 residues. The J segment lost 2 bases and the V segment lost 6 bases, leaving 8 bases of the junction unmatched. Time point of the sample: persistent/refractory GD, antithyroid drugs over 5 years with positive TRAb. Construction of the TCR library relied on RNA isolated from PBMCs. Patients met American Thyroid Association criteria for Graves' disease. This clonotype has ten or more counts. Its antigen is still unknown.

This clonotype originated in a woman aged 40 to 55 with Graves disease. The chain couples TRBV28 to TRBJ2-7, with 9 bases identical to TRBD2. Source: peripheral blood mononuclear cells (PBMCs), taken when the disease was refractory, from a patient treated with antithyroid drugs. The CDR3 reads CASRMTSGSTYEQYF. Written as DNA, the CDR3 is TGTGCCAGCAGGATGACTAGCGGCTCTACCTACGAGCAGTACTTC.